This TCR beta chain was observed in a study of identifying expanded T cells in peripheral blood. Study outcomes and limitations: Over two and four weeks, about 15 and 18 clones changed, versus around 1.2 between replicates.

This clone was detected once. Antigen specificity is unknown. TCRdb's table, derived via immunoSEQ multiplex PCR, lists solely in-frame clones and lacks some. The sample gives some 97,000 clones, 75% to 90% of which show up once; 5.5% is in the top ten. Collection occurred without any documented infections or immune events in donors. The CDR3 length is 16 residues. The J segment lost 0 bases and the V segment lost 0 bases, leaving 4 bases of the junction unmatched. Germline V CDR1 and CDR2: SGDLS, YYNGEE. The gene calls are TRBV9 and TRBJ2-3; TRBD2 agrees at 7 bases. This TCR was sampled from a person between 18 and 75 years old in good health. Sequenced input: blood. The CDR3 DNA reads TGTGCCAGCAGCGTAGAAGCGGGATCTAGCACAGATACGCAGTATTTT. Its translation is CASSVEAGSSTDTQYF.